The 25 T cell receptor beta chains reported below all come from one sample, sequenced in a study of T cell responses to AZD1222 COVID-19 vaccine (dated by TCRdb to the early 2020s). What the time point label conveys for this sample: baseline before first vaccination. Receptors were amplified or captured by the immunoSEQ multiplex PCR assay. In its TCRdb copy, this immuneACCESS table keeps in-frame sequences only and misses some clones. Where compared with another copy, unresolved V genes explain less than half of these, and the others have no known cause. In this sample the table shows under 150,000 clones, more than 70% of which occur a single time. The biggest ten clones account for about 15% of the sample. The starting material was peripheral blood, obtained on day 0 of AZD1222 vaccination. The receptors stem from an adult in good health.

The chain is built from TRBV7-9 and TRBJ2-7, with D tentatively TRBD1 or TRBD2 (5 bases each). This CDR3 has 14 residues. Germline V lookup: CDR1 SEHNR, CDR2 FQNEAQ (reference sequence). The germline V and J ends were trimmed by 3 bases and 3 bases, with 12 bases remaining between them. Here the CDR3 reads CASSLWSRGYEQYF. The CDR3, as DNA: TGTGCCAGCAGCTTGTGGTCGAGGGGCTACGAGCAGTACTTC.

This rearrangement joins TRBV10-2 to TRBJ1-2; a weak D match, TRBD1 (5 bases). The germline CDR1 and CDR2 sequences are WSHSY and SAAADI. Trimming took off 2 bases at V and 4 bases at J, with 14 bases between the two ends. The CDR3 sequence is 15 residues long. CDR3 residues: CASSEVGGLTYGYTF. The CDR3 nucleotides read TGCGCCAGCAGTGAGGTGGGGGGACTGACCTATGGCTACACCTTC.

The V and J genes are TRBV10-3 and TRBJ1-3; no definite D call. Deletions cut 3 bases from V and 8 bases from J, with 8 bases between. Germline V gives CDR1 ENHRY, CDR2 SYGVKD. The CDR3 contains 12 residues. The CDR3 loop is CAISDGFDTIYF. CDR3 nucleotides: TGTGCCATCAGTGACGGGTTTGACACCATATATTTT.

Only one count was recorded for this clone. The J gene is TRBJ1-2, the V gene TRBV5-4; 11 bases align to TRBD1. V shed 0 bases and J 3 bases; nucleotides not matched to a gene: 10. The germline CDR1 and CDR2 sequences are SGHNT and YYREEE (reference sequence). The length of the CDR3 is 18 residues. CDR3 bases: TGTGCCAGCAGCTTGGGAGGGACAGGGGGATACCTTGACTATGGCTACACCTTC. Its protein product is CASSLGGTGGYLDYGYTF.

This chain connects TRBV2 to TRBJ2-2, with 11 positions matching TRBD2. Germline V gene lookup returns CDR1 SNHLY and CDR2 FYNNEI. The CDR3 loop spans 16 amino acids. Unmatched junction bases numbered 6, after V lost 8 bases and J lost 1 base. The CDR3 nucleotides read TGTGCCAGCCGAACCGGGACTAGCGGGAACACCGGGGAGCTGTTTTTT. Translated: CASRTGTSGNTGELFF.

This clone was counted a few times. The chain is built from TRBV6-2 or TRBV6-3 and TRBJ1-6; D unresolved. CDR1 MNHEY and CDR2 SVGEGT come from the germline V gene. Deletions cut 2 bases from V and 4 bases from J, with 12 bases between. The CDR3 length is 16 residues. This CDR3 is CASSYVAGLYNSPLHF. In DNA form, the CDR3 reads TGTGCCAGCAGTTACGTCGCTGGACTTTATAATTCACCCCTCCACTTT.

This sequence joins TRBV9 and TRBJ1-2; the match to TRBD1 covers 10 bases. J lost 4 bases, V lost 4 bases, and 4 bases had no gene match. CDR3 length: 14 residues. Looked up from germline, CDR1 is SGDLS and CDR2 is YYNGEE. This CDR3 is CASSTGQGIYGYTF. In nucleotides, the CDR3 is TGTGCCAGCAGCACGGGACAGGGGATCTATGGCTACACCTTC.

This chain uses TRBV18 with TRBJ2-1; D ambiguous. Deletions cut 1 base from V and 2 bases from J, with 9 bases between. The CDR3 covers 15 residues. Germline loops: CDR1 KGHSH, CDR2 LQKENI. The CDR3 nucleotides read TGTGCCAGCTCACCACGGGTGGGTGCCTACAATGAGCAGTTCTTC. Residues: CASSPRVGAYNEQFF.

The J gene is TRBJ1-2, the V gene TRBV4-3; D is unresolved. CDR3 size: 14 residues. CDR1 and CDR2 from the germline V gene are LGHNA and YSLEER. Trimming cost V 0 bases and J 6 bases, with 11 bases left between them. The CDR3 DNA sequence: TGCGCCAGCAGCCAAGATAGTCAGTCCCATGGCTACACCTTC. Translating gives CASSQDSQSHGYTF.

This sequence joins TRBV11-3 and TRBJ2-7; D is possibly TRBD1 or TRBD2 (5 bases each). CDR3 length equals 15 residues. Germline values: CDR1 SGHNT, CDR2 YENEEA. Trimming took 5 bases from V and 0 from J, leaving 14 bases between them. CDR3 bases: TGTGCCAGCAGCCACGACAGTGGGAGCTCCTACGAGCAGTACTTC. Protein sequence: CASSHDSGSSYEQYF.

The chain employs TRBV11-2 and TRBJ2-3; possibly TRBD2 for D (6 bases). The ends were cut back, 1 base at V and 0 bases at J, with 11 bases in the middle. CDR1 is SGHAT and CDR2 is FQNNGV in the germline V gene. This CDR3 has 16 amino acids. DNA of the CDR3: TGTGCCAGCAGCTTAGTCGGCGGGGTTAGCACAGATACGCAGTATTTT. Its protein is CASSLVGGVSTDTQYF.

This clone has only one observation. This sequence joins TRBV18 and TRBJ1-6; D unclear. V lost 5 bases and J 3 bases, leaving 8 bases between the germline ends. CDR1 is KGHSH and CDR2 is LQKENI in the germline V gene. The CDR3 totals 14 residues. The CDR3 region has the DNA TGTGCCAGCTCAGTCGACAACTATAATTCACCCCTCCACTTT. Translating gives CASSVDNYNSPLHF. Drawing the rest from reference TRBV18 and TRBJ1-6, the complete variable domain is NAGVMQNPRHLVRRRGQEARLRCSPMKGHSHVYWYRQLPEEGLKFMVYLQKENIIDESGMPKERFSAEFPKEGPSILRIQQVVRGDSAAYFCASSVDNYNSPLHFGNGTRLTVT.

This clone has at least ten counts. Other DNA sequences of this sample code for an identical CDR3. The V and J genes are TRBV2 and TRBJ2-7; TRBD1 agrees at 8 bases. The CDR3 spans 14 residues. Germline values: CDR1 SNHLY, CDR2 FYNNEI. V lost 1 base to trimming and J lost 2 bases; unmatched junction nucleotides: 1. Here the CDR3 reads CASSEGDRTYEQYF. As DNA, the CDR3 is TGTGCCAGCAGTGAAGGGGACAGGACCTACGAGCAGTACTTC.

This chain joins TRBV7-2 and TRBJ2-3; D is possibly TRBD2 (6 bases). The CDR3 runs 14 residues. CDR1 is SGHTA and CDR2 is FQGNSA in the germline V gene. V was pared by 6 bases and J by 0 bases, with 10 bases between. The CDR3 nucleotides read TGTGCCAGCAGTTTTGGACTAAGCACAGATACGCAGTATTTT. This encodes CASSFGLSTDTQYF.

V gene TRBV10-3 combines with J gene TRBJ1-5, with D possibly TRBD1 on 6 matching bases. The CDR3 totals 15 residues. Germline V gives CDR1 ENHRY, CDR2 SYGVKD. V was pared by 3 bases and J by 2 bases, with 11 bases between. CDR3 residues: CAISDIPGGNQPQHF. In nucleotides, the CDR3 is TGTGCCATCAGTGATATACCAGGGGGCAATCAGCCCCAGCATTTT.

This rearrangement joins TRBV18 to TRBJ1-1; no clear D. The CDR3 consists of 13 residues. Trimming cost V 2 bases and J 3 bases, with 7 bases left between them. CDR1 and CDR2 (germline): KGHSH, LQKENI. CDR3 region: CASSPSWDTEAFF. CDR3 DNA: TGTGCCAGCTCACCAAGTTGGGACACTGAAGCTTTCTTT.

This clone was found a few times. J is TRBJ2-1 and V is TRBV9; D gene uncertain. The germline gives CDR1 SGDLS, CDR2 YYNGEE. V shed 0 bases and J shed 7 bases, with 5 bases lying between them. This CDR3 contains 12 residues. DNA of the CDR3: TGTGCCAGCAGCGTAGATAAGAATGAGCAGTTCTTC. Its protein is CASSVDKNEQFF.

CDR3 in DNA: TGTGCCAGCAGCCTCGGGCCTCATCAGCCCCAGCATTTT. As protein: CASSLGPHQPQHF. The rearrangement uses TRBV7-3 and TRBJ1-5; D unclear. With 5 bases removed from V and 5 bases from J, the gap between germline ends came to 10 bases. This CDR3 is 13 amino acids long. Germline V gives CDR1 SGHTA, CDR2 FQGTGA.

The CDR3 spells CASSYRGIDTQYF. The CDR3 DNA reads TGTGCCAGCAGTTACCGGGGCATAGATACGCAGTATTTT. This chain connects TRBV27 to TRBJ2-3; D may match TRBD1 or TRBD2 (5 bases each). The CDR3 length is 13 residues. V was trimmed by 4 bases and J by 5 bases, leaving 10 bases between them. Germline values: CDR1 MNHEY, CDR2 SMNVEV (reference sequence).

The chain couples TRBV4-2 to TRBJ1-2; D is unresolved. Trimming removed 0 bases at V and 8 bases at J, with 19 bases between. The CDR3 runs 16 residues. CDR1 and CDR2 from the germline V gene are LGHNA and YNFKEQ. The chain's CDR3 is CASSQDDTARNIGYTF. Written as DNA, the CDR3 is TGTGCCAGCAGCCAAGATGACACAGCCCGAAACATCGGCTACACCTTC.

This sequence joins TRBV11-2 and TRBJ2-5; D may be TRBD2 (5 bases). From germline, CDR1 is SGHAT and CDR2 FQNNGV. Deletions cut 4 bases from V and 5 bases from J, with 14 bases between. This CDR3 has 14 amino acids. The CDR3 DNA is TGTGCCAGCAGCTATCAGACCCGCGGGGAGACCCAGTACTTC. It encodes CASSYQTRGETQYF.

The chain has TRBV10-2 and TRBJ1-6; D is ambiguous. This CDR3 has 14 amino acids. The V gene's germline CDR1 is WSHSY and CDR2 SAAADI. V lost 5 bases, J lost 5 bases, and 10 bases lay in between. The CDR3 loop is CASSFGKDNSPLHF. The CDR3 DNA reads as TGCGCCAGCAGTTTCGGGAAAGATAATTCACCCCTCCACTTT.

V is TRBV9 and J is TRBJ2-1; D is possibly TRBD1 (5 bases). CDR3 length: 13 residues. CDR1 is SGDLS and CDR2 is YYNGEE in the germline V gene. V shed 0 bases and J shed 7 bases, with 8 bases lying between them. CDR3 loop: CASSVEGVNEQFF. The CDR3, as DNA: TGTGCCAGCAGCGTAGAAGGGGTGAATGAGCAGTTCTTC.

The chain has TRBV2 and TRBJ1-6; 7 nucleotides match TRBD1. The V segment lost 8 bases and the J segment 3 bases; nucleotides outside the gene matches: 1. CDR1 and CDR2 (germline): SNHLY, FYNNEI. The CDR3 contains 13 residues. The CDR3 DNA sequence: TGTGCCAGCGACAGGGACTATAATTCACCCCTCCACTTT. It is translated as CASDRDYNSPLHF.

This chain links TRBV18 with TRBJ1-1; no clear D gene. With 3 bases removed from V and 3 bases from J, the gap between germline ends came to 14 bases. CDR1 and CDR2 (germline): KGHSH, LQKENI. This CDR3 spans 15 amino acids. The CDR3 coding sequence is TGTGCCAGCTCACCGTTATGGGCGGAGGACACTGAAGCTTTCTTT. Translating gives CASSPLWAEDTEAFF.